The rows below give T cell receptor beta chains drawn from one sample of a study of response to subunit inactivated influenza vaccine. TCRdb analysed the RT-PCR reads with MiXCR anew, one entry per CDR3 protein. The sample has hundreds of thousands of distinct CDR3 sequences, over 10% seen once; the top ten hold over 10%. The sample was PBMCs from blood, taken 40 to 50 days after vaccination. The receptors stem from a man in his fifties who received an inactivated influenza vaccine. Each CDR3 is given with its conserved first and last residue. Each record gives: CDR3 length, D gene, clone size, J gene, V gene, CDR3 protein, CDR3 DNA. The D gene is left open where the match is weak. The listing skips clone size in some rows; elsewhere it reads once, few, many or a size class.

>15|NA|few|TRBJ1-1|TRBV5-1
CASSLGTDRPTEAFF
TGCGCCAGCAGCTTGGGGACAGATCGGCCCACTGAAGCTTTCTTT
>14|NA|few|TRBJ2-3|TRBV5-5
CASGHRGGEDTQYF
TGTGCCAGCGGTCATAGGGGTGGGGAAGATACGCAGTATTTT
>16|TRBD2|NA|TRBJ2-1|TRBV5-1
CASSLDPTSGRSEQFF
TGCGCCAGCAGCTTGGATCCCACTAGCGGGAGGTCTGAGCAGTTCTTC
>12|NA|few|TRBJ2-7|TRBV7-8
CASSLGRVEQYF
TGTGCCAGCAGCTTGGGAAGGGTGGAGCAGTACTTC
>15|TRBD1|few|TRBJ2-5|TRBV20-1
CSATSEQGNQETQYF
TGCAGTGCAACGTCGGAACAGGGGAACCAAGAGACCCAGTACTTC
>16|NA|NA|TRBJ2-3|TRBV3-1
CASSQGLAASRDTQYF
TGTGCCAGCAGCCAAGGGTTAGCGGCAAGCCGGGATACGCAGTATTTT
>18|NA|NA|TRBJ2-4|TRBV6-5
CASSYGPLTNGAKNIQYF
TGTGCCAGCAGTTACGGTCCACTAACCAATGGGGCCAAAAACATTCAGTACTTC
>13|TRBD2|many|TRBJ2-7|TRBV12-3/TRBV12-4
CASTLAGEAEQYF
TGTGCCAGCACCCTAGCGGGAGAGGCCGAGCAGTACTTC
>12|NA|many|TRBJ2-7|TRBV29-1
CSVEGTRYEQYF
TGCAGCGTTGAAGGAACTAGGTACGAGCAGTACTTC
>15|NA|many|TRBJ2-1|TRBV7-9
CASSLSSDPYNEQFF
TGTGCCAGCAGCTTGTCGTCGGATCCCTACAATGAGCAGTTCTTC
>14|NA|NA|TRBJ2-5|TRBV29-1
CSVEGTATQETQYF
TGCAGCGTTGAAGGGACAGCCACCCAAGAGACCCAGTACTTC
>17|NA|few|TRBJ2-2|TRBV6-5
CASSYGEGLSAAGELFF
TGTGCCAGCAGTTACGGTGAGGGGTTATCGGCCGCCGGGGAGCTGTTTTTT
>13|NA|few|TRBJ2-1|TRBV6-2/TRBV6-3
CASSKGVYNEQFF
TGTGCCAGCAGCAAGGGAGTTTACAATGAGCAGTTCTTC
>13|NA|few|TRBJ2-7|TRBV6-1
CASSVQSSYEQYF
TGTGCCAGCAGTGTACAGAGCTCCTACGAGCAGTACTTC
>15|NA|NA|TRBJ2-4|TRBV6-2/TRBV6-3
CASSPPGVRGNIQYF
TGTGCCAGCAGTCCCCCGGGAGTGCGTGGAAACATTCAGTACTTC
>15|NA|many|TRBJ1-1|TRBV7-2
CASSLAQGHSTEAFF
TGTGCCAGCAGCTTAGCGCAAGGTCATAGCACTGAAGCTTTCTTT
>15|NA|many|TRBJ2-3|TRBV29-1
CSVARGGAGTDTQYF
TGCAGCGTTGCAAGGGGGGGCGCGGGCACAGATACGCAGTATTTT
>13|TRBD1|few|TRBJ1-5|TRBV20-1
CSAIDRGGQPQHF
TGCAGTGCCATAGACAGGGGCGGTCAGCCCCAGCATTTT
>19|NA|few|TRBJ2-1|TRBV11-1
CASRNMLAGSPSSYNEQFF
TGTGCCAGCAGGAATATGCTCGCCGGGAGCCCAAGCTCCTACAATGAGCAGTTCTTC
>12|NA|few|TRBJ2-3|TRBV7-9
CASSLALATQYF
TGTGCCAGCAGCTTAGCGTTGGCTACGCAGTATTTT
>14|TRBD1|NA|TRBJ1-6|TRBV18
CASSLRQGESPLHF
TGTGCCAGCTCACTTCGACAGGGCGAGTCACCCCTCCACTTT
>15|NA|NA|TRBJ1-6|TRBV4-2
CASSQEQGLDSPLHF
TGTGCCAGCAGCCAAGAGCAGGGGTTGGACTCACCCCTCCACTTT
>19|TRBD2|many|TRBJ2-5|TRBV15
CATSRSAGTSGSSWETQYF
TGTGCCACCAGCAGAAGTGCCGGGACTAGCGGGAGCAGTTGGGAGACCCAGTACTTC
>12|TRBD1|NA|TRBJ1-5|TRBV29-1
CSVRTGEGPQHF
TGCAGCGTTAGGACAGGGGAGGGTCCCCAGCATTTT
>14|NA|NA|TRBJ2-3|TRBV29-1
CSVVLIGRTDTQYF
TGCAGCGTTGTCCTTATCGGGCGCACAGATACGCAGTATTTT
>15|NA|many|TRBJ2-1|TRBV20-1
CSARRNYISYNEQFF
TGCAGTGCTAGAAGGAACTACATCTCCTACAATGAGCAGTTCTTC
>14|TRBD2|NA|TRBJ2-7|TRBV7-2
CASSPTSGYYEQYF
TGTGCCAGCAGCCCGACTAGCGGGTACTACGAGCAGTACTTC
>13|TRBD2|NA|TRBJ2-2|TRBV20-1
CSASLAGAGELFF
TGCAGTGCTAGTCTAGCGGGGGCCGGGGAGCTGTTTTTT
>14|NA|few|TRBJ2-1|TRBV12-3/TRBV12-4
CASSFGLARDEQFF
TGTGCCAGCAGTTTTGGTCTAGCGAGGGATGAGCAGTTCTTC
>18|TRBD2|few|TRBJ2-1|TRBV29-1
CSVVSGAHPASGRQEQFF
TGCAGCGTTGTGTCCGGGGCCCACCCGGCTAGCGGGAGGCAGGAGCAGTTCTTC
>13|NA|NA|TRBJ2-1|TRBV7-7
CASSLGKGFEQFF
TGTGCCAGCAGCTTGGGAAAGGGTTTCGAGCAGTTCTTC
>15|NA|once|TRBJ2-5|TRBV5-4
CASSSGQAVKETQYF
TGTGCCAGCAGCTCGGGGCAGGCGGTAAAAGAGACCCAGTACTTC
>15|TRBD1|few|TRBJ2-2|TRBV7-8
CASSLRTGLPGELFF
TGTGCCAGCAGCTTAAGGACAGGGTTACCCGGGGAGCTGTTTTTT
>18|TRBD2|few|TRBJ2-1|TRBV7-2
CASSLALTLAGNYNEQFF
TGTGCCAGCAGCTTAGCCCTGACTCTAGCGGGCAATTACAATGAGCAGTTCTTC
>16|NA|few|TRBJ2-6|TRBV20-1
CSASLQGFSGANVLTF
TGCAGTGCTAGTCTCCAGGGTTTTTCTGGGGCCAACGTCCTGACTTTC
>17|TRBD2|few|TRBJ2-1|TRBV11-2
CASSLVREGFSYNEQFF
TGTGCCAGCAGCTTAGTGCGGGAGGGGTTCTCCTACAATGAGCAGTTCTTC
>17|NA|few|TRBJ1-1|TRBV3-1
CASSQDLLRQVNTEAFF
TGTGCCAGCAGCCAAGACCTTCTGAGACAGGTGAACACTGAAGCTTTCTTT
>15|NA|few|TRBJ2-5|TRBV5-1
CASSPSRAELETQYF
TGCGCCAGCAGCCCCTCGAGGGCTGAGCTAGAGACCCAGTACTTC
>15|TRBD2|once|TRBJ2-1|TRBV11-2
CASRSIGLADNEQFF
TGTGCCAGCAGATCTATTGGACTAGCGGACAATGAGCAGTTCTTC
>14|NA|few|TRBJ2-2|TRBV12-3/TRBV12-4
CASIYDDITGELFF
TGTGCCAGCATATATGATGACATCACCGGGGAGCTGTTTTTT
>13|NA|few|TRBJ2-7|TRBV7-8
CASSRRQSYEQYF
TGTGCCAGCAGCCGCAGACAGTCCTACGAGCAGTACTTC
>14|NA|NA|TRBJ2-1|TRBV29-1
CSAGARARSNEQFF
TGCAGCGCTGGAGCACGGGCCCGGTCCAATGAGCAGTTCTTC
>16|NA|NA|TRBJ1-6|TRBV27
CASSPDRRTQNSPLHF
TGTGCCAGCAGTCCTGACCGACGGACTCAGAATTCACCCCTCCACTTT
>13|NA|NA|TRBJ1-1|TRBV29-1
CSAMEDMNTEAFF
TGCAGCGCTATGGAGGACATGAACACTGAAGCTTTCTTT